This T cell receptor beta chain is drawn from a study of blood T cell repertoires in COVID-19. Study-level information: Some COVID-19 samples were acute and others convalescent; all came from the United States, Italy and Spain. From T cells, B-cell-depleted T cells, or PBMCs came the material, which was cDNA or gDNA.

Using immunoSEQ multiplex PCR, the repertoire was profiled, and TCRdb retains in-frame clones only, with some absent. The data show around 70,000 clones, with approximately 80% seen just once and around 6.3% held by the top ten. Germline V lookup: CDR1 SGHRS, CDR2 YFSETQ. The V and J ends lost 3 bases and 4 bases respectively, with 5 bases between them. The CDR3 runs 12 residues. The sample comprised peripheral blood. The chain joins TRBV5-1 to TRBJ2-1; D is unresolved. This TCR derives from a man between 60 and 70 years old with acute or convalescent COVID-19. The DNA for the CDR3 is TGCGCCAGCAGCTGGCAATACAATGAGCAGTTCTTC. It codes for CASSWQYNEQFF. Full variable domain (rest looked up from reference TRBV5-1 and TRBJ2-1): KAGVTQTPRYLIKTRGQQVTLSCSPISGHRSVSWYQQTPGQGLQFLFEYFSETQRNKGNFPGRFSGRQFSNSRSEMNVSTLELGDSALYLCASSWQYNEQFFGPGTRLTVL.